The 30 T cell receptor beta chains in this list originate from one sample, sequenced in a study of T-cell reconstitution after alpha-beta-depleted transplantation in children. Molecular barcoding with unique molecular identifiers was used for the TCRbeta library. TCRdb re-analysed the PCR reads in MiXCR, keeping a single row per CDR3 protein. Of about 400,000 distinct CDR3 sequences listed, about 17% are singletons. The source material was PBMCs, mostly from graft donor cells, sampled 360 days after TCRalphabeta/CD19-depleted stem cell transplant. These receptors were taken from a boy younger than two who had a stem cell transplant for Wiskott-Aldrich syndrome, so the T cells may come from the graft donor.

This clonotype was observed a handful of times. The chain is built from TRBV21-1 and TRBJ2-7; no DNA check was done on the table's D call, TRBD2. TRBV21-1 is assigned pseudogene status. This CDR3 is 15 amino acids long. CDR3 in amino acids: CASSKTLAGGYEQYF. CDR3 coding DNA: TGTGCCAGCAGCAAAACCCTAGCGGGAGGGTACGAGCAGTACTTC.

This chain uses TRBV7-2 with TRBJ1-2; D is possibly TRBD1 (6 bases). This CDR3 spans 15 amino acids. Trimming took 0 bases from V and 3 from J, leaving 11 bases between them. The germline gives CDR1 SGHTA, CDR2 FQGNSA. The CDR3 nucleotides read TGTGCCAGCAGCTTAGCCCCAGGGGTAGACTATGGCTACACCTTC. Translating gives CASSLAPGVDYGYTF.

CDR3 DNA sequence: TGCGCCAGCAGCTTGGGTCTAGCGGGGGGTACTCAAGAGACCCAGTACTTC. Its protein product is CASSLGLAGGTQETQYF. J is TRBJ2-5 and V is TRBV5-1, with 11 bases that match TRBD2. V lost 0 bases, J lost 2 bases, and 6 bases stayed unmatched. The CDR3 runs to 17 residues. Germline CDR1 and CDR2: SGHRS and YFSETQ.

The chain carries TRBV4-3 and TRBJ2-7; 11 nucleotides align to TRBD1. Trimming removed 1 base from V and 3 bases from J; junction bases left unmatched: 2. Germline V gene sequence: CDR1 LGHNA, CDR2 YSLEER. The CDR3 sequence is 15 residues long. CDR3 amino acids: CASSQAGTGGYEQYF. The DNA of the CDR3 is TGCGCCAGCAGCCAAGCCGGGACAGGGGGCTACGAGCAGTACTTC.

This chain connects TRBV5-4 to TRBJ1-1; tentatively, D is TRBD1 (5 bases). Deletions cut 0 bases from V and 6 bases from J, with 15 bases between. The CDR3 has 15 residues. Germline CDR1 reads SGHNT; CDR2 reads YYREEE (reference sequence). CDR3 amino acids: CASSLARGGRAEAFF. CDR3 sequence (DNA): TGTGCCAGCAGCTTGGCGCGCGGGGGGAGGGCTGAAGCTTTCTTT.

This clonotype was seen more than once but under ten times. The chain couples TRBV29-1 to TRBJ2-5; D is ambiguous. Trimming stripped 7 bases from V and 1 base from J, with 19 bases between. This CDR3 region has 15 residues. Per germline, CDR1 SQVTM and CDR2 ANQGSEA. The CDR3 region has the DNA TGCAGCGCCACGCGCAGAGGTACCCTCCAAGAGACCCAGTACTTC. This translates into CSATRRGTLQETQYF.

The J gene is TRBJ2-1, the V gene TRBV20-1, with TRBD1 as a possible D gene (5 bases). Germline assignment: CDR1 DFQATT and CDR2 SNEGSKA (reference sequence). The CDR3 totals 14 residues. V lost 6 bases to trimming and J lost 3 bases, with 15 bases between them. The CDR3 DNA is TGCAGTGCCAGTGACAGACTCTTCTACAATGAGCAGTTCTTC. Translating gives CSASDRLFYNEQFF.

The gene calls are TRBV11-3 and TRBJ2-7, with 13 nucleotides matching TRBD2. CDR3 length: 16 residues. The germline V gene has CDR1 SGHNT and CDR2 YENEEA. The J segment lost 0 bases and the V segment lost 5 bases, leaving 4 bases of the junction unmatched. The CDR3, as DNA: TGTGCCAGCAGCACCTGGACTAGCGGGAGCTCCTACGAGCAGTACTTC. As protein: CASSTWTSGSSYEQYF.

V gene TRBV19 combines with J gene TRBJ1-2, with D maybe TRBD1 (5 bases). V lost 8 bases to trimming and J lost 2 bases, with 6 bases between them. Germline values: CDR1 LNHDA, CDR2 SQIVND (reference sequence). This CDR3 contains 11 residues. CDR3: CASQGNYGYTF. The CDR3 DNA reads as TGTGCCAGTCAGGGCAACTATGGCTACACCTTC.

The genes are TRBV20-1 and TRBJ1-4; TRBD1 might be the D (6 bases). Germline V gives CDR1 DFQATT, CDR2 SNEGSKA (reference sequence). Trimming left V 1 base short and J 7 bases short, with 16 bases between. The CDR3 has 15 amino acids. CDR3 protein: CSARASPNRVEKLFF. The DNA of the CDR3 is TGCAGTGCTAGAGCGAGCCCGAACAGGGTTGAAAAACTGTTTTTT.

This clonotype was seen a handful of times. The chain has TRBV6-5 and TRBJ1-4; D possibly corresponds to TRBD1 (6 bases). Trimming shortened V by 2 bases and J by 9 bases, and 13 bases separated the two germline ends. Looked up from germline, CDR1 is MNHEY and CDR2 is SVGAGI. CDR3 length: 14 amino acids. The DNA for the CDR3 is TGTGCCAGCAGTTACCCCGAACAGGGTCAAAAACTGTTTTTT. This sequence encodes CASSYPEQGQKLFF.

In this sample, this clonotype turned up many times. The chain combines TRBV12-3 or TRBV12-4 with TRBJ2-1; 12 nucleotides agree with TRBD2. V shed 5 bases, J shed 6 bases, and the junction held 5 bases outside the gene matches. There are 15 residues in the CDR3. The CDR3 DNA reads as TGTGCCAGCAGTCCCCTAGCGGGAGGGGGCAATGAGCAGTTCTTC. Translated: CASSPLAGGGNEQFF.

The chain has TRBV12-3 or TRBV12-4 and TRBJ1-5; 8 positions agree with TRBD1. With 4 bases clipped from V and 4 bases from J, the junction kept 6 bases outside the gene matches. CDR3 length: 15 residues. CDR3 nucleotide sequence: TGTGCCAGCAGTTCGCTGGGACAGGCAAATCAGCCCCAGCATTTT. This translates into CASSSLGQANQPQHF.

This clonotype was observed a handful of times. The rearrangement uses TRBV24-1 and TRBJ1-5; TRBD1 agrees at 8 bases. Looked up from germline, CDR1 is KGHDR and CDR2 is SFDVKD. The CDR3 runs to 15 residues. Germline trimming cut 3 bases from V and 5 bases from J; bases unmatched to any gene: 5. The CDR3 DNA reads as TGTGCCACCAGTGATCCGGGGACAGGAGATCAGCCCCAGCATTTT. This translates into CATSDPGTGDQPQHF.

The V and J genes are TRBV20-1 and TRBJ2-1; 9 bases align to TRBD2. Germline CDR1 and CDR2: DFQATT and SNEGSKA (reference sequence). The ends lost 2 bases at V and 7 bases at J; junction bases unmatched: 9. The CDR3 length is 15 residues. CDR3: CSARKAGGLGNEQFF. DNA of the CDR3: TGCAGTGCTAGAAAGGCGGGAGGGCTAGGAAATGAGCAGTTCTTC.

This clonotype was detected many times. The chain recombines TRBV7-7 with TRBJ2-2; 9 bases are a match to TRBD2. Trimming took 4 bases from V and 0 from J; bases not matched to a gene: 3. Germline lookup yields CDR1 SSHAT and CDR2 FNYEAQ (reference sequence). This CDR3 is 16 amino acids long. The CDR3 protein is CASSYRLAANTGELFF. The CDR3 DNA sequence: TGTGCCAGCAGCTACCGACTAGCGGCGAACACCGGGGAGCTGTTTTTT.

This CDR3 reads CASSPYRLDPYNEQFF. For the CDR3, the DNA is TGTGCCAGCAGTCCCTACCGACTAGATCCCTACAATGAGCAGTTCTTC. The V gene is TRBV12-3 or TRBV12-4, the J gene TRBJ2-1, with a possible D match to TRBD2 (6 bases). The CDR3 runs to 16 residues. Deletions cut 5 bases from V and 2 bases from J, with 16 bases between.

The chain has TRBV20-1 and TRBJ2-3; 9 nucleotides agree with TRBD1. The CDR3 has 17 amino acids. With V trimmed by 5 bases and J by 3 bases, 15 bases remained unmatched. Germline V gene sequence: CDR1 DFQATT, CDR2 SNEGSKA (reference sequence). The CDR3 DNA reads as TGCAGTGCTTCCGGGACAGGGACGGGAGCTACTACAGATACGCAGTATTTT. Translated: CSASGTGTGATTDTQYF.

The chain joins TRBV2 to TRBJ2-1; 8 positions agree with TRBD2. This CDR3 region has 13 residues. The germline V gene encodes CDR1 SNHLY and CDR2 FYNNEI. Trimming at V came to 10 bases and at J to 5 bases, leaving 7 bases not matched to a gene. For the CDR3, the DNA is TGTGCCAAGCGGGAGTGGGGCCACAATGAGCAGTTCTTC. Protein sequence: CAKREWGHNEQFF. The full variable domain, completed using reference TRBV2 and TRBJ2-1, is EPEVTQTPSHQVTQMGQEVILRCVPISNHLYFYWYRQILGQKVEFLVSFYNNEISEKSEIFDDQFSVERPDGSNFTLKIRSTKLEDSAMYFCAKREWGHNEQFFGPGTRLTVL.

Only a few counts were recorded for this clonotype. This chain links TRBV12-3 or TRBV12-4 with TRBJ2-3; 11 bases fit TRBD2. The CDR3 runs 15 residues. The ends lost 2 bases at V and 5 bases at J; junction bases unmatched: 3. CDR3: CASSLPGLAVDTQYF. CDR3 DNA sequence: TGTGCCAGCAGTTTACCGGGACTAGCGGTAGATACGCAGTATTTT.

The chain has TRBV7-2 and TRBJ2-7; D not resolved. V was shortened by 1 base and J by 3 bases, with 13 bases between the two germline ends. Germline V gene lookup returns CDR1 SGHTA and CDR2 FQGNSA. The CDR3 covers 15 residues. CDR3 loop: CASSLGVTRRYEQYF. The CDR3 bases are TGTGCCAGCAGCTTAGGGGTTACACGTCGCTACGAGCAGTACTTC.

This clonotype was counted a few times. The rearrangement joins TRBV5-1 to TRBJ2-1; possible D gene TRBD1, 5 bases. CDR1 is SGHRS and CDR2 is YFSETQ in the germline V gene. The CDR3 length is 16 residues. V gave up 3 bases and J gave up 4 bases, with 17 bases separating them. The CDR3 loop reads CASSSILQAWYNEQFF. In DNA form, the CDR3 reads TGCGCCAGCAGCTCTATACTACAGGCATGGTACAATGAGCAGTTCTTC.

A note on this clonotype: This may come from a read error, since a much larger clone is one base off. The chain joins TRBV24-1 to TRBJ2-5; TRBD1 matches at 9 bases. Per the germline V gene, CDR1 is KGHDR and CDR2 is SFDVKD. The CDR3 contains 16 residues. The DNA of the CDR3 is TGTACCACCAGTGATTTGGGGACAGGGTCCCAAGAGACCCAGTACTTC. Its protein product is CTTSDLGTGSQETQYF.

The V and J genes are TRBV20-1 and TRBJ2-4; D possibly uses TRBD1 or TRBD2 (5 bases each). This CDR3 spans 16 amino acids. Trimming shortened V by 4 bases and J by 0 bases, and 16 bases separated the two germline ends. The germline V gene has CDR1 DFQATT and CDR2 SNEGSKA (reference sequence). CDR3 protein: CSAIGTSALAKNIQYF. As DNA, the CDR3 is TGCAGTGCTATCGGGACCTCCGCCCTAGCCAAAAACATTCAGTACTTC.

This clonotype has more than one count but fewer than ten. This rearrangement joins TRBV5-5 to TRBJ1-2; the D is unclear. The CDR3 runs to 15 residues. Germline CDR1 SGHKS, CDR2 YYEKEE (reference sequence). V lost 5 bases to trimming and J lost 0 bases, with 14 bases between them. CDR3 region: CASSWGAGTNYGYTF. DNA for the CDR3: TGTGCCAGCAGTTGGGGAGCCGGGACTAACTATGGCTACACCTTC.

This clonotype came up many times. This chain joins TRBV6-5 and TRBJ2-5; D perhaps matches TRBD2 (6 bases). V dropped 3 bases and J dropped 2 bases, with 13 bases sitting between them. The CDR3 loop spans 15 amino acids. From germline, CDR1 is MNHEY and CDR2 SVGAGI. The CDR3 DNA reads TGTGCCAGCAGTTATGCGGGGATGGTACAAGAGACCCAGTACTTC. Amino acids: CASSYAGMVQETQYF.

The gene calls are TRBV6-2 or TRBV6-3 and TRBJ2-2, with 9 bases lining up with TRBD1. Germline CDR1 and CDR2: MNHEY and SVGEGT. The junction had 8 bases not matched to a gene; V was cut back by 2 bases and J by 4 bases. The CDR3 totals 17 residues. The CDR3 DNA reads TGTGCCAGCAGTTACCGGTTTCGGACAGGGGCCACCGGGGAGCTGTTTTTT. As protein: CASSYRFRTGATGELFF.

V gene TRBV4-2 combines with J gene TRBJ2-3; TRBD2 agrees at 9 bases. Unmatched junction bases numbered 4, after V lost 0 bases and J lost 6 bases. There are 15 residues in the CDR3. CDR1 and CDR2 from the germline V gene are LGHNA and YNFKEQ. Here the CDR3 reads CASSQEGLARDTQYF. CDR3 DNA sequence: TGTGCCAGCAGCCAAGAGGGACTAGCAAGGGATACGCAGTATTTT.

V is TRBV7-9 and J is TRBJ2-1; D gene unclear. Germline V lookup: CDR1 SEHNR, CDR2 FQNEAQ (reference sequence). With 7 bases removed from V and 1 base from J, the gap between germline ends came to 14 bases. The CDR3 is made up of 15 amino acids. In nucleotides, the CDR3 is TGTGCCAGCAAACGGTCAGGTTTATCCTACAATGAGCAGTTCTTC. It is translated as CASKRSGLSYNEQFF.

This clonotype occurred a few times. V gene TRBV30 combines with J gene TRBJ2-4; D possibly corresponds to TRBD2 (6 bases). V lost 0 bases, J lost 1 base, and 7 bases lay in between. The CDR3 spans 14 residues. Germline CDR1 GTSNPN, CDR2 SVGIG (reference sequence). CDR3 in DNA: TGTGCCTGGAGTGTGGAGGGGGCCAAAAACATTCAGTACTTC. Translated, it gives CAWSVEGAKNIQYF.